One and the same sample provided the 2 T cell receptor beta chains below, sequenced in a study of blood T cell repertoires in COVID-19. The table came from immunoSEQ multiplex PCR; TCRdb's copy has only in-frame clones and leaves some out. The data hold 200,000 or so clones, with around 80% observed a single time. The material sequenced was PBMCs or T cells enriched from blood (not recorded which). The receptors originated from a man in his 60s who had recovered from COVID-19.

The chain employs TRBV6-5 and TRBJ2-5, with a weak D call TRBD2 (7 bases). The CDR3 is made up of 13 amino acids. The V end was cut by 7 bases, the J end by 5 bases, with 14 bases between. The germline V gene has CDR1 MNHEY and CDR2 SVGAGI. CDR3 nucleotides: TGTGCCAGCAATCGGGGGGCAAGGGAGACCCAGTACTTC. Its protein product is CASNRGARETQYF.

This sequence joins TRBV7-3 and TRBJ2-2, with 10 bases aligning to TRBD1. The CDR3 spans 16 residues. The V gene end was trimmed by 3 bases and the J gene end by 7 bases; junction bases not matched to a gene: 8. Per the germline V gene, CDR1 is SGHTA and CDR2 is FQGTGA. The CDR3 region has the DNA TGTGCCAGCAGCTTGCTCGGGACAGGGGTTGACGGGGAGCTGTTTTTT. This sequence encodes CASSLLGTGVDGELFF.